The 19 T cell receptor beta chains in this list originate from one sample, sequenced in a study of shared clonotypes between healthy human individuals. Generated by immunoSEQ multiplex PCR, the TCRdb table keeps only in-frame clones and is missing some. The sample includes approximately 180,000 clones, about 93% of them seen just once. Sequencing input: naive CD4+ T cells sorted from blood. Subset denoted: CD45RA+ positively selected. Receptor source: a woman aged 25 to 39 in good health.

The rearrangement links TRBV18 to TRBJ2-5; TRBD2 aligns across 12 bases. Germline V lookup: CDR1 KGHSH, CDR2 LQKENI. The CDR3 has 18 residues. The junction had 9 bases not matched to a gene; V was cut back by 1 base and J by 3 bases. The CDR3, as DNA: TGTGCCAGCTCACCACGGGCTAGCGGGAGGGCCGCGGAAGAGACCCAGTACTTC. It yields the protein CASSPRASGRAAEETQYF.

The chain recombines TRBV10-1 with TRBJ2-2; TRBD2 aligns across 10 bases. CDR3 size: 14 residues. Trimming took 6 bases from V and 6 from J; bases not matched to a gene: 4. Germline assignment: CDR1 WNHNN and CDR2 SYGVQD (reference sequence). CDR3 sequence reads: CASRPTSGSGELFF. The CDR3 DNA is TGCGCCAGCAGGCCGACTAGCGGGTCCGGGGAGCTGTTTTTT.

The table lists this clone with a few counts. The same CDR3 is also encoded by other DNA sequences in this sample. The gene calls are TRBV19 and TRBJ2-7; D is ambiguous. Per the germline V gene, CDR1 is LNHDA and CDR2 is SQIVND (reference sequence). CDR3 length: 12 amino acids. Trimming stripped 1 base from V and 2 bases from J, with 3 bases between. CDR3 in amino acids: CASSIVPYEQYF. For the CDR3, the DNA is TGTGCCAGTAGTATAGTCCCCTACGAGCAGTACTTC.

The V gene is TRBV27, the J gene TRBJ2-1; 12 bases are a match to TRBD2. Losses at the gene ends were 5 bases for V and 6 bases for J; bases not matched to a gene: 11. From germline, CDR1 is MNHEY and CDR2 SMNVEV (reference sequence). CDR3 length: 17 residues. The CDR3, as DNA: TGTGCCAGCAGTCTACCGACTAGCGGGAGTGGTGGCAATGAGCAGTTCTTC. Amino acid sequence: CASSLPTSGSGGNEQFF.

The chain has TRBV27 and TRBJ2-5; a possible D gene is TRBD1 (6 bases). V dropped 1 base and J dropped 2 bases, with 11 bases sitting between them. Per germline, CDR1 MNHEY and CDR2 SMNVEV (reference sequence). CDR3 length: 15 amino acids. CDR3 nucleotides: TGTGCCAGCAGTTTATTCAGGGGTAATCAAGAGACCCAGTACTTC. It specifies CASSLFRGNQETQYF.

The CDR3 reads CASRLQGSGNTIYF. The CDR3 DNA is TGTGCCAGCAGACTGCAAGGCTCTGGAAACACCATATATTTT. J is TRBJ1-3 and V is TRBV28; D remains unclear. Germline values: CDR1 MDHEN, CDR2 SYDVKM. CDR3 length equals 14 residues. V shed 6 bases and J shed 0 bases, with 9 bases lying between them. Full variable domain (rest looked up from reference TRBV28 and TRBJ1-3): DVKVTQSSRYLVKRTGEKVFLECVQDMDHENMFWYRQDPGLGLRLIYFSYDVKMKEKGDIPEGYSVSREKKERFSLILESASTNQTSMYLCASRLQGSGNTIYFGEGSWLTVV.

A remark on this clone: This sample also contains other DNA sequences that code for the same CDR3. J is TRBJ2-7 and V is TRBV9; D assignment may be TRBD1 or TRBD2 (5 bases each). Germline V gene data show CDR1 as SGDLS and CDR2 as YYNGEE. The CDR3 has 14 amino acids. Trimming shortened V by 0 bases and J by 2 bases, and 9 bases separated the two germline ends. In DNA, the CDR3 is TGTGCCAGCAGCGTAGGAGGGACCACCTACGAGCAGTACTTC. As protein: CASSVGGTTYEQYF.

The chain couples TRBV30 to TRBJ2-7, with TRBD1 matching 7 bases. This CDR3 spans 14 amino acids. V shed 3 bases and J 5 bases; nucleotides not matched to a gene: 10. Germline CDR1 and CDR2: GTSNPN and SVGIG (reference sequence). CDR3 sequence (DNA): TGTGCCTGGAGCTCCCGGACAGGCTATGACGAGCAGTACTTC. This sequence encodes CAWSSRTGYDEQYF.

This chain joins TRBV7-2 and TRBJ2-1; maybe TRBD2 (7 bases). CDR3 size: 16 residues. Trimming removed 1 base at V and 2 bases at J, with 12 bases between. Per the germline V gene, CDR1 is SGHTA and CDR2 is FQGNSA. The chain's CDR3 is CASSLVGGGAYNEQFF. The CDR3 DNA sequence: TGTGCCAGCAGCTTAGTCGGCGGGGGCGCCTACAATGAGCAGTTCTTC.

The J gene is TRBJ1-1, the V gene TRBV5-4, with D hard to call. The V end lost 4 bases, the J end lost 0 bases, and 13 bases lay between the germline ends. Germline loops: CDR1 SGHNT, CDR2 YYREEE (reference sequence). The CDR3 spans 15 residues. The DNA for the CDR3 is TGTGCCAGCAGCGAAGGAGACGGACTGAACACTGAAGCTTTCTTT. It specifies CASSEGDGLNTEAFF. Full variable domain (remainder filled in from reference TRBV5-4 and TRBJ1-1): ETGVTQSPTHLIKTRGQQVTLRCSSQSGHNTVSWYQQALGQGPQFIFQYYREEENGRGNFPPRFSGLQFPNYSSELNVNALELDDSALYLCASSEGDGLNTEAFFGQGTRLTVV.

The chain is built from TRBV28 and TRBJ1-2; D not resolved. The CDR3 loop spans 11 amino acids. Germline CDR1 reads MDHEN; CDR2 reads SYDVKM. V was cut by 8 bases and J by 5 bases, with 9 bases left in between. CDR3 coding DNA: TGTGCCAGCTTCCGCCATTATGGCTACACCTTC. This codes for CASFRHYGYTF.

This chain joins TRBV11-2 and TRBJ1-2, with a weak D call TRBD1 (6 bases). From germline, CDR1 is SGHAT and CDR2 FQNNGV. The CDR3 sequence is 12 residues long. V was trimmed by 5 bases and J by 2 bases, leaving 6 bases between them. The CDR3 is CASSTGNYGYTF. For the CDR3, the DNA is TGTGCCAGCAGCACAGGGAACTATGGCTACACCTTC.

The chain employs TRBV4-2 and TRBJ2-5; D might be TRBD2 (5 bases). The J call is in doubt because the DNA end fits TRBJ2-7 better. The germline gives CDR1 LGHNA, CDR2 YNFKEQ. The CDR3 runs 14 residues. The CDR3 sequence is CASSQDEGPYEQYF. The CDR3 nucleotides are TGTGCCAGCAGCCAAGATGAGGGCCCCTACGAGCAGTACTTC.

Concerning this clone itself: Other nucleotide sequences in the sample specify the same CDR3. This rearrangement joins TRBV28 to TRBJ1-5, with a possible D match to TRBD1 (5 bases). Germline CDR1 is MDHEN and CDR2 is SYDVKM. The CDR3 runs 15 residues. V lost 2 bases and J 0 bases, leaving 8 bases between the germline ends. This chain's CDR3 is CASSLGGNSNQPQHF. CDR3 nucleotide sequence: TGTGCCAGCAGTTTAGGGGGGAATAGCAATCAGCCCCAGCATTTT.

For the CDR3, the DNA is TGTGCCAGCAGATTCGACAGAGCTATGAACACTGAAGCTTTCTTT. Its translation is CASRFDRAMNTEAFF. The genes are TRBV2 and TRBJ1-1; TRBD1 is a possible D gene (5 bases). Trimming left V 6 bases short and J 0 bases short, with 14 bases between. The CDR3 spans 15 residues. Germline values: CDR1 SNHLY, CDR2 FYNNEI.

The chain is built from TRBV5-1 and TRBJ2-7; no definite D call. V was clipped by 3 bases and J by 6 bases, with 16 bases between them. The germline V gene encodes CDR1 SGHRS and CDR2 YFSETQ. This CDR3 is built from 14 residues. The CDR3 DNA sequence: TGCGCCAGCAGCTCATCTTCCCGACCCGGCGAGCAGTACTTC. It codes for CASSSSSRPGEQYF. Full variable domain (missing parts from reference TRBV5-1 and TRBJ2-7): KAGVTQTPRYLIKTRGQQVTLSCSPISGHRSVSWYQQTPGQGLQFLFEYFSETQRNKGNFPGRFSGRQFSNSRSEMNVSTLELGDSALYLCASSSSSRPGEQYFGPGTRLTVT.

The gene calls are TRBV7-2 and TRBJ2-7, with TRBD1 as a possible D gene (6 bases). V was cut by 5 bases and J by 7 bases, with 15 bases left in between. Germline V gene lookup returns CDR1 SGHTA and CDR2 FQGNSA. The CDR3 is 13 amino acids. CDR3 amino acids: CASSTLRGMEQYF. Written as DNA, the CDR3 is TGTGCCAGCAGCACCCTAAGGGGGATGGAGCAGTACTTC.

The rearrangement joins TRBV6-6 to TRBJ2-2, with unresolved D. V lost 6 bases and J lost 4, with 9 bases in between. The CDR3 loop spans 13 amino acids. CDR1 and CDR2 (germline): MNHNY, SVGAGI (reference sequence). The CDR3 DNA reads as TGTGCCAGCAGACTGAGGACCACCGGGGAGCTGTTTTTT. Residues: CASRLRTTGELFF.

V usage is TRBV5-1 and J usage is TRBJ1-4; D is unclear. The CDR3 extends over 14 amino acids. Germline CDR1 is SGHRS and CDR2 is YFSETQ. V lost 5 bases and J 4 bases, leaving 12 bases between the germline ends. CDR3 in amino acids: CASRAPGGNEKLFF. DNA of the CDR3: TGCGCCAGCAGGGCCCCTGGCGGTAATGAAAAACTGTTTTTT.